A single sample gave rise to the 10 T cell receptor beta chains below, sequenced in a study of shared clonotypes between healthy human individuals. Some clones are missing from TCRdb's copy, which holds only in-frame ones; the method was immunoSEQ multiplex PCR. The data hold about 710,000 clones, with about two thirds observed a single time. Input material: memory CD4+ T cells sorted from blood. The sample's subset: CD45RA-negative fraction. The source of these receptors is a woman in her 30s in good health.

The genes are TRBV10-3 and TRBJ2-2; the D is unclear. Trimming cost V 3 bases and J 2 bases, with 16 bases left between them. The germline CDR1 and CDR2 sequences are ENHRY and SYGVKD. The CDR3 is 17 residues long. Written as DNA, the CDR3 is TGTGCCATCAGTGAACTTTCACCAACAGAAAACACCGGGGAGCTGTTTTTT. As protein: CAISELSPTENTGELFF.

This rearrangement joins TRBV2 to TRBJ2-3, with D tentatively TRBD2 (6 bases). V was pared by 4 bases and J by 5 bases, with 16 bases between. Germline CDR1 and CDR2: SNHLY and FYNNEI. The CDR3 spans 15 residues. The CDR3, as DNA: TGTGCCAGCAGTGTGGAGGGACGAGGAGAAGATACGCAGTATTTT. The encoded protein is CASSVEGRGEDTQYF.

The chain is built from TRBV5-1 and TRBJ2-2, with D unclear. This CDR3 comprises 14 residues. Germline V gene data show CDR1 as SGHRS and CDR2 as YFSETQ. The V gene lost 3 bases and the J gene lost 0 bases, with 6 bases spanning the gap. This CDR3 reads CASSSGSNTGELFF. CDR3 nucleotide sequence: TGCGCCAGCAGCTCCGGATCGAACACCGGGGAGCTGTTTTTT.

This clone was counted a single time. The V call is TRBV18, the J call TRBJ2-7, with TRBD1 matching 7 bases. The CDR3 runs to 16 residues. Germline CDR1 KGHSH, CDR2 LQKENI. The J segment lost 0 bases and the V segment lost 8 bases, leaving 13 bases of the junction unmatched. In nucleotides, the CDR3 is TGTGCCAGCGCAACCAAGGGGGCTCTGAGCTCCTACGAGCAGTACTTC. As protein: CASATKGALSSYEQYF.

V usage is TRBV10-3 and J usage is TRBJ2-7, with 12 bases aligning to TRBD2. In germline, CDR1 is ENHRY, CDR2 SYGVKD. Germline trimming cut 6 bases from V and 4 bases from J; bases unmatched to any gene: 7. The CDR3 loop spans 15 amino acids. The CDR3 DNA sequence: TGTGCCATCAGCGACTTGACTAGCGGGAGATACGAGCAGTACTTC. This gives the protein CAISDLTSGRYEQYF.

This sequence joins TRBV28 and TRBJ2-7, with TRBD2 as a possible D gene (5 bases). V gave up 8 bases and J gave up 4 bases, with 12 bases separating them. The CDR3 contains 12 residues. Germline CDR1 reads MDHEN; CDR2 reads SYDVKM. CDR3 DNA: TGTGCCAGCGCGAGGGCCGGATACGAGCAGTACTTC. Encoded protein: CASARAGYEQYF.

The chain has TRBV7-6 and TRBJ2-1, with 10 bases fitting TRBD2. CDR1 SGHVS and CDR2 FNYEAQ come from the germline V gene. V was pared by 5 bases and J by 7 bases, with 11 bases of the junction left unmatched. This CDR3 has 16 amino acids. CDR3 amino acids: CASSPRSSGSANEQFF. The CDR3, as DNA: TGTGCCAGCAGCCCAAGGTCTAGCGGGAGTGCAAATGAGCAGTTCTTC.

The rearrangement links TRBV27 to TRBJ2-5; possible D gene TRBD1, 5 bases. V gave up 3 bases and J gave up 7 bases, with 18 bases separating them. CDR1 is MNHEY, CDR2 SMNVEV, per germline (reference sequence). CDR3 length equals 15 residues. Written as DNA, the CDR3 is TGTGCCAGCAGTTTCTCCGGACAACTCCTCGGGACCCAGTACTTC. Translating gives CASSFSGQLLGTQYF.

V and J are TRBV19 and TRBJ2-4; 14 bases align to TRBD2. Germline trimming cut 3 bases from V and 9 bases from J; bases unmatched to any gene: 7. CDR1 and CDR2 from the germline V gene are LNHDA and SQIVND (reference sequence). CDR3 size: 16 residues. The CDR3 coding sequence is TGTGCCAGTAGTATCCTATCCGGGACTAGCGGGGGCATTCAGTACTTC. It is translated as CASSILSGTSGGIQYF.

A remark on this clone: At the DNA level, this CDR3 is encoded by other sequences in the same sample as well. The gene calls are TRBV30 and TRBJ1-1; 8 nucleotides align to TRBD1. V lost 3 bases and J lost 5; bases outside the gene matches: 17. The germline CDR1 and CDR2 sequences are GTSNPN and SVGIG (reference sequence). This CDR3 is built from 17 residues. The CDR3 bases are TGTGCCTGGAGCCAGAAGGGGGGCAGGGGGCATGGGACTGAAGCTTTCTTT. This translates into CAWSQKGGRGHGTEAFF.